The TCR beta chain under discussion was sequenced for a study of blood T cell repertoires in COVID-19. Germline-derived CDR1 and CDR2 are GTSNPN and SVGIG (reference sequence). CDR3 length equals 13 residues. V lost 0 bases and J lost 3, with 8 bases in between. Libraries were prepared by immunoSEQ multiplex PCR; TCRdb keeps only in-frame clonotypes and omits some of them. This sample carries about 150,000 clones, approximately 80% of them seen once, and the ten largest clones take 3%. The V gene is TRBV30, the J gene TRBJ1-1, with D perhaps TRBD1 (6 bases). Specimen: peripheral blood. This TCR was sampled from a woman older than 75 with acute or convalescent COVID-19. This chain's CDR3 is CAWSVQGYTEAFF. The CDR3 DNA is TGTGCCTGGAGTGTACAGGGCTACACTGAAGCTTTCTTT.